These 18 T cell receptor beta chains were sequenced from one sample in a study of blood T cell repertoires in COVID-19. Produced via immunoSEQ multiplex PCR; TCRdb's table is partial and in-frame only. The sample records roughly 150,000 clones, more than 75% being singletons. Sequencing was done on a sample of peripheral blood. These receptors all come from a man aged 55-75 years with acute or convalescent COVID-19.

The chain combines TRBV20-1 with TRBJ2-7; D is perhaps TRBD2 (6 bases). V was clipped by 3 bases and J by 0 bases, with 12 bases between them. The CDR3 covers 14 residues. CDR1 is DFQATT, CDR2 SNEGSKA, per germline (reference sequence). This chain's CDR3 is CSASRHSGSYEQYF. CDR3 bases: TGCAGTGCTAGTAGACATAGCGGCTCCTACGAGCAGTACTTC.

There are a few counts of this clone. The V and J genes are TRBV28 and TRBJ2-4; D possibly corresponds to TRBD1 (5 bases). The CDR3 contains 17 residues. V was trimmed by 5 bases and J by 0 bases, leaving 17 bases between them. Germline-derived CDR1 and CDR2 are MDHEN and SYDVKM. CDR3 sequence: CASSPLTGTLAKNIQYF. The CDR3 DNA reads TGTGCCAGCAGTCCCCTCACAGGTACCCTAGCCAAAAACATTCAGTACTTC.

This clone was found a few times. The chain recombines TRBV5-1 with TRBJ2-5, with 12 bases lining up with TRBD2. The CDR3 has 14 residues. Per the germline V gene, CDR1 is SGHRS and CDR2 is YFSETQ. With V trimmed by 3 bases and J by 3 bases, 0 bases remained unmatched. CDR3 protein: CASSWTSGEETQYF. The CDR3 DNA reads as TGCGCCAGCAGCTGGACTAGCGGGGAAGAGACCCAGTACTTC.

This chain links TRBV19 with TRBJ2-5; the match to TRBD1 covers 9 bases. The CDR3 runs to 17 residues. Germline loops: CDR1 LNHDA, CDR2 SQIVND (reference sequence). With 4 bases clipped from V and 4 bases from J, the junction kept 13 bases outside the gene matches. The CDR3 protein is CASSTLRGQGRGETQYF. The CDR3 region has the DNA TGTGCCAGTAGTACCCTGCGGGGACAGGGAAGGGGAGAGACCCAGTACTTC.

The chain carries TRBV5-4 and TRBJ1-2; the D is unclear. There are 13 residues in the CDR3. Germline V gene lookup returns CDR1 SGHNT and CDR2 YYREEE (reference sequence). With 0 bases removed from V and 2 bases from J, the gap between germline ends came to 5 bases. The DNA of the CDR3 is TGTGCCAGCAGCTTGGGGGAGAACTATGGCTACACCTTC. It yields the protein CASSLGENYGYTF.

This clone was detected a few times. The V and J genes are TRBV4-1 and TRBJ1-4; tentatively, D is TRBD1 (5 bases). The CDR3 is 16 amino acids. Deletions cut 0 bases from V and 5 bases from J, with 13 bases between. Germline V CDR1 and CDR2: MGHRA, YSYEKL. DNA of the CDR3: TGCGCCAGCAGCCAAGATAGAGACAGTAGGAATGAAAAACTGTTTTTT. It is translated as CASSQDRDSRNEKLFF.

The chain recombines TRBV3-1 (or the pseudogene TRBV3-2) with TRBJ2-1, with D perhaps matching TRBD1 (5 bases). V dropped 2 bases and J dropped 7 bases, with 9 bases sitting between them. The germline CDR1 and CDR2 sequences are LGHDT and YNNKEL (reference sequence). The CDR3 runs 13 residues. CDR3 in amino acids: CASSQYRQNEQFF. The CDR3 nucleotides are TGTGCCAGCAGCCAATACAGGCAAAATGAGCAGTTCTTC.

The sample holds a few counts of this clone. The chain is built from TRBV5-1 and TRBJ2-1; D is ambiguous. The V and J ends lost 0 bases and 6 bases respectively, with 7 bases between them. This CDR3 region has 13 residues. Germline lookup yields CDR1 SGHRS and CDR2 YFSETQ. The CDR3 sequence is CASSLVYSNEQFF. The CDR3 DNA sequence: TGCGCCAGCAGCTTGGTTTATTCCAATGAGCAGTTCTTC.

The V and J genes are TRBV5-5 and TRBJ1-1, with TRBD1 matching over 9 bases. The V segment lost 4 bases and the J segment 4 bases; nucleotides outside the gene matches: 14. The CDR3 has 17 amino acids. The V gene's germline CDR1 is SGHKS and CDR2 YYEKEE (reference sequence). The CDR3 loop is CASSTTGGLIVATEAFF. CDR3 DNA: TGTGCCAGCAGCACGACAGGGGGGTTGATAGTGGCCACTGAAGCTTTCTTT.

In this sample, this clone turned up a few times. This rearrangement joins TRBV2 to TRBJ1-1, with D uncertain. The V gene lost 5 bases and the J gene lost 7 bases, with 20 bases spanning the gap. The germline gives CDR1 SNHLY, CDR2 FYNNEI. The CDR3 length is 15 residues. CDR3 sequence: CASSYTPRLGSEAFF. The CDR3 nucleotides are TGTGCCAGCAGTTATACCCCGAGACTCGGGAGTGAAGCTTTCTTT. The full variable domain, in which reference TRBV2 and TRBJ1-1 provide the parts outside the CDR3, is EPEVTQTPSHQVTQMGQEVILRCVPISNHLYFYWYRQILGQKVEFLVSFYNNEISEKSEIFDDQFSVERPDGSNFTLKIRSTKLEDSAMYFCASSYTPRLGSEAFFGQGTRLTVV.

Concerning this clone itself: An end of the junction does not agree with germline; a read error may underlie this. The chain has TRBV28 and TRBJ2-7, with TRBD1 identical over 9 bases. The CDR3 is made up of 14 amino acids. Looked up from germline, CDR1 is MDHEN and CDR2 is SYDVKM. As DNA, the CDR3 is TGTGCCAGCAGTACGGGACAGGGAGTAGCGGGTTTTATCTTC. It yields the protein CASSTGQGVAGFIF.

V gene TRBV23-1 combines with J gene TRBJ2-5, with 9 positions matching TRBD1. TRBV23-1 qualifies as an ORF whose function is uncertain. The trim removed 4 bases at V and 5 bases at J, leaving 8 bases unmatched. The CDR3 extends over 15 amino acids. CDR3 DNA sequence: TGCGCCAGCAGTCGGACAGGGGCCTCTCGGGAGACCCAGTACTTC. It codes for CASSRTGASRETQYF.

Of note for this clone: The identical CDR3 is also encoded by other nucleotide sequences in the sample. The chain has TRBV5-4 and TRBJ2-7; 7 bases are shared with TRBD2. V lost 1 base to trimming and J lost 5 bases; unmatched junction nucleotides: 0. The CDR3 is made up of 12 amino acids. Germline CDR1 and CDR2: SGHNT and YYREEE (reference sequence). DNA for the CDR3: TGTGCCAGCAGCTTGCGGGAGGACGAGCAGTACTTC. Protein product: CASSLREDEQYF.

As DNA, the CDR3 is TGTGCCAGCAGCTTAACTGGCAGCTCTGGGGCCAACGTCCTGACTTTC. Translation gives CASSLTGSSGANVLTF. The V call is TRBV7-3, the J call TRBJ2-6; no firm D call. V was shortened by 0 bases and J by 0 bases, with 6 bases between the two germline ends. The CDR3 has 16 amino acids. Germline-derived CDR1 and CDR2 are SGHTA and FQGTGA.

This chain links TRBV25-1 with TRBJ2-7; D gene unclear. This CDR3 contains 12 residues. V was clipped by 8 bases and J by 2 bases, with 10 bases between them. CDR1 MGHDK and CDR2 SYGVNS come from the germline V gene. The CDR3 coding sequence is TGTGCCAGCGAAGGAGTCACCTACGAGCAGTACTTC. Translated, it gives CASEGVTYEQYF.

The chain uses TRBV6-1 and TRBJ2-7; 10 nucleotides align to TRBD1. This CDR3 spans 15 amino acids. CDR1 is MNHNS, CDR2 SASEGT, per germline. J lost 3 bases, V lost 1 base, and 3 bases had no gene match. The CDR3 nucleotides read TGTGCCAGCAGTGAAGTGAGGACAGGGGGCTACGAGCAGTACTTC. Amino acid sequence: CASSEVRTGGYEQYF.

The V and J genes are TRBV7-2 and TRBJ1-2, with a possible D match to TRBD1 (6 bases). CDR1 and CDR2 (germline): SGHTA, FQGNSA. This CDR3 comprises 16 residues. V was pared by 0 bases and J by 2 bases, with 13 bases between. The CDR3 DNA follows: TGTGCCAGCAGCTTAGCTCCGCGGCAGGGGAACTATGGCTACACCTTC. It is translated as CASSLAPRQGNYGYTF.

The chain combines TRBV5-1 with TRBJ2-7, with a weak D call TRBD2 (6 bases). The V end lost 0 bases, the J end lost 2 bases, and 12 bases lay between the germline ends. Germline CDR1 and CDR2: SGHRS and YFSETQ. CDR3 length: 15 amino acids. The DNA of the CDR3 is TGCGCCAGCAGCTTGGCGGGAGTCGGCGCCTACGAGCAGTACTTC. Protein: CASSLAGVGAYEQYF.